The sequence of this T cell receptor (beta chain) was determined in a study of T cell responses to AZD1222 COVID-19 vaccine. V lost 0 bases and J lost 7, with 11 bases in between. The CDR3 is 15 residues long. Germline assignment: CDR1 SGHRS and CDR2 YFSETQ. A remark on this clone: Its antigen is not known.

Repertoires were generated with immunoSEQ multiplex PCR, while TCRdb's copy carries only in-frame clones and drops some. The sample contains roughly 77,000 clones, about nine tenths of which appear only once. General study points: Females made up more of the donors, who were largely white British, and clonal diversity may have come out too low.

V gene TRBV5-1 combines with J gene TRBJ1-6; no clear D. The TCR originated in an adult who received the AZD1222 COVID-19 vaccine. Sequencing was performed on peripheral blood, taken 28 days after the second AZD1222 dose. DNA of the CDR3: TGCGCCAGCAGCTTGGACCCTCTCCCAAATTCACCCCTCCACTTT. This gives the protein CASSLDPLPNSPLHF.